A selection of T cell receptor beta chains follows, all from one sample in a study of blood T cell repertoires in COVID-19. Generated by immunoSEQ multiplex PCR, the TCRdb table keeps only in-frame clones and is missing some. The repertoire holds about 140,000 clones, less than 85% seen once, with roughly 9% in the top ten. The sample comprised peripheral blood. Source of these receptors: a woman over 75 in a cohort sampled during active or convalescent COVID-19. Both conserved end residues are part of each CDR3. D genes are given only for firm matches. Size tells how often a clone was seen (once, few, many) or the class of an expanded clone, and some rows leave it out.

V gene: TRBV16
clone size: .
J gene: TRBJ1-6
D gene: TRBD1
CDR3 protein: CASSQDRVRSPLHF
CDR3 DNA: TGTGCCAGCAGCCAGGACAGGGTACGATCACCCCTCCACTTT

V gene: TRBV5-1
clone size: once
J gene: TRBJ2-3
D gene: .
CDR3 protein: CASSLAGTDTQYF
CDR3 DNA: TGCGCCAGCAGCTTGGCCGGGACAGATACGCAGTATTTT

V gene: TRBV7-2
clone size: .
J gene: TRBJ2-2
D gene: TRBD2
CDR3 protein: CASSPPRGEVELFF
CDR3 DNA: TGTGCCAGCAGCCCACCGCGGGGGGAGGTGGAGCTGTTTTTT

V gene: TRBV9
clone size: .
J gene: TRBJ2-3
D gene: TRBD1
CDR3 protein: CASSVGFAGQGTDTQYF
CDR3 DNA: TGTGCCAGCAGCGTAGGGTTTGCGGGACAGGGCACAGATACGCAGTATTTT

V gene: TRBV5-6
clone size: .
J gene: TRBJ2-7
D gene: .
CDR3 protein: CASSLVGHDYEQYF
CDR3 DNA: TGTGCCAGCAGCTTGGTGGGACACGACTACGAGCAGTACTTC

V gene: TRBV9
clone size: .
J gene: TRBJ2-7
D gene: .
CDR3 protein: CASSPLDRAYEQYF
CDR3 DNA: TGTGCCAGCAGCCCTTTAGACAGAGCCTACGAGCAGTACTTC

V gene: TRBV5-1
clone size: .
J gene: TRBJ2-1
D gene: .
CDR3 protein: CASSLGQYNEQFF
CDR3 DNA: TGCGCCAGCAGCTTGGGACAATACAATGAGCAGTTCTTC

V gene: TRBV19
clone size: few
J gene: TRBJ1-1
D gene: .
CDR3 protein: CASQGQDTEAFF
CDR3 DNA: TGTGCCAGTCAGGGCCAGGACACTGAAGCTTTCTTT

V gene: TRBV24-1
clone size: .
J gene: TRBJ1-5
D gene: .
CDR3 protein: CATSNGRRGSNQPQHF
CDR3 DNA: TGTGCCACTTCAAACGGCCGGAGAGGGAGCAATCAGCCCCAGCATTTT

V gene: TRBV18
clone size: .
J gene: TRBJ2-1
D gene: .
CDR3 protein: CASSPPIEGGRFNEQFF
CDR3 DNA: TGTGCCAGCTCACCACCGATTGAGGGGGGGCGGTTCAATGAGCAGTTCTTC

V gene: TRBV5-1
clone size: .
J gene: TRBJ1-4
D gene: .
CDR3 protein: CASSPQGRRANEKLFF
CDR3 DNA: TGCGCCAGCAGCCCACAGGGACGGCGTGCTAATGAAAAACTGTTTTTT

V gene: TRBV4-3
clone size: .
J gene: TRBJ1-1
D gene: .
CDR3 protein: CASSHKQQKNTEAFF
CDR3 DNA: TGCGCCAGCAGCCACAAACAGCAGAAGAACACTGAAGCTTTCTTT

V gene: TRBV18
clone size: .
J gene: TRBJ1-4
D gene: TRBD1
CDR3 protein: CASSPRDRANVGEKLFF
CDR3 DNA: TGTGCCAGCTCACCGAGAGACAGGGCAAACGTGGGTGAAAAACTGTTTTTT

V gene: TRBV5-1
clone size: .
J gene: TRBJ2-1
D gene: .
CDR3 protein: CASTRGSSYNEQFF
CDR3 DNA: TGCGCCAGCACACGGGGGAGCTCCTACAATGAGCAGTTCTTC

V gene: TRBV19
clone size: once
J gene: TRBJ1-5
D gene: TRBD1
CDR3 protein: CASSIPGQGDNQPQHF
CDR3 DNA: TGTGCCAGTAGTATCCCCGGACAGGGAGACAATCAGCCCCAGCATTTT

V gene: TRBV7-9
clone size: once
J gene: TRBJ1-1
D gene: .
CDR3 protein: CASSLVSGISFF
CDR3 DNA: TGTGCCAGCAGCTTAGTCTCCGGGATATCTTTCTTT